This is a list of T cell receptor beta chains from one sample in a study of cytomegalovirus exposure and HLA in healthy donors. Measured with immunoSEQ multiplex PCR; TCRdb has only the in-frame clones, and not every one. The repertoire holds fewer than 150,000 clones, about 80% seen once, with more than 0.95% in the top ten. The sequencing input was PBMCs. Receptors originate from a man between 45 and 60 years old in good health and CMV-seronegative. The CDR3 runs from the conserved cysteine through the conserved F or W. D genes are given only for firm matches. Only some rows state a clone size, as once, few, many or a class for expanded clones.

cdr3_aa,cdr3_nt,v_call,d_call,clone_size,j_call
CASSNGTAESYNEQFF,TGTGCCAGCAGTAACGGGACAGCCGAATCCTACAATGAGCAGTTCTTC,TRBV2,TRBD1,NA,TRBJ2-1
CASKTLASQGQARQETQYF,TGCGCCAGCAAAACCCTCGCTAGCCAAGGCCAAGCCAGACAAGAGACCCAGTACTTC,TRBV5-1,NA,NA,TRBJ2-5
CASSPGGGRNYEQYF,TGTGCCAGCAGTCCGGGCGGGGGAAGGAACTACGAGCAGTACTTC,TRBV25-1,TRBD2,NA,TRBJ2-7
CASRPTGIGETQYF,TGTGCCAGCAGGCCCACAGGGATCGGAGAGACCCAGTACTTC,TRBV28,NA,once,TRBJ2-5
CASSLGESTDTQYF,TGTGCCAGCAGCTTAGGGGAGAGCACAGATACGCAGTATTTT,TRBV7-6,NA,once,TRBJ2-3
CSVAAGTGDLKQYF,TGCAGCGTTGCTGCCGGGACTGGGGATCTCAAGCAGTACTTC,TRBV29-1,NA,NA,TRBJ2-7
CASSQDRGWMHTEAFF,TGTGCCAGTTCCCAGGACAGGGGTTGGATGCACACTGAAGCTTTCTTT,TRBV19,TRBD1,NA,TRBJ1-1
CASGDRVGTEAFF,TGTGCCAGTGGGGACAGGGTGGGCACTGAAGCTTTCTTT,TRBV19,TRBD1,NA,TRBJ1-1
CASSLAPTGGNEQFF,TGCGCCAGCAGCTTGGCCCCGACAGGGGGTAATGAGCAGTTCTTC,TRBV5-1,TRBD1,NA,TRBJ2-1
CASIGQGAYEQYF,TGTGCCAGCATCGGACAGGGGGCCTACGAGCAGTACTTC,TRBV28,TRBD1,NA,TRBJ2-7
CASSIGTSSTGELFF,TGTGCCAGTAGTATAGGGACTAGCAGCACCGGGGAGCTGTTTTTT,TRBV19,TRBD2,NA,TRBJ2-2
CASTWYSSGQGNEKLFF,TGCGCCAGCACCTGGTATAGTAGTGGACAGGGAAACGAAAAACTGTTTTTT,TRBV5-1,TRBD1,few,TRBJ1-4
CASSGTSGRETQYF,TGTGCCAGCAGCGGAACTAGCGGGAGGGAGACCCAGTACTTC,TRBV9,TRBD2,NA,TRBJ2-5
CASSLADRGDPYNEQFF,TGTGCCAGCAGCTTGGCTGACAGGGGAGACCCCTACAATGAGCAGTTCTTC,TRBV5-8,TRBD1,few,TRBJ2-1
CATSGLAQPNEQFF,TGTGCCACCTCCGGACTAGCGCAACCCAATGAGCAGTTCTTC,TRBV27,TRBD2,NA,TRBJ2-1
CASGGFGTDTQYF,TGTGCCAGCGGAGGGTTCGGCACAGATACGCAGTATTTT,TRBV6-1,NA,NA,TRBJ2-3